A single TCR beta chain is shown here with its context. Its antigen is still unknown. Per-base qualities were not stored, and no clone one base away is much larger. The data stem from a study of cytomegalovirus exposure and HLA in healthy donors (dated by TCRdb to the late 2010s). Background on the whole study: An earlier analysis of some 550 of the donors reported 250 to 300 Gb of sequence data and roughly 110 million unique TCR beta sequences from roughly 200 million T cells. A later genetic analysis took genome-wide SNP genotypes for 398 of the 666 donors and used that subset as a discovery cohort. Along with the roughly 670-subject first cohort, a separate validation cohort of 120 different subjects was used. HLA typing covered class I and class II loci at four-digit resolution. Five DR-DQ haplotypes were handled as single units for association and clustering, since linkage in the cohort was strong. The later analysis used no new phenotypic data to find candidate immune exposures, relying instead on TCR beta sequences and their occurrence across donors. The aim of the study was to test whether cataloging public T cell receptors could identify signatures of past pathogen exposure. Across about 380 genotyped donors of the cohort, an average of about 240,000 unique TCR beta nucleotide sequences per donor were sequenced, and roughly 20% of those sequences were non-productive. To decide whether each TCR beta V gene segment behaved as functional or pseudogenic, an earlier analysis of fewer than 750 of the donors relied on high-throughput TCR beta sequencing. Of the roughly 400 genotyped donors, roughly 80% fell in the genetic ancestry cluster associated with self-reported Caucasian donors. The T cell repertoires of 550 to 850 subjects were profiled by immunosequencing and related to cytomegalovirus serostatus. Roughly 300 gigabases of sequencing data and 75 million to 85 million unique TCR sequences made up an early release that covered 640 HLA-typed donors. Every repertoire in the discovery cohort had been generated on one and the same sequencing platform. In a later analysis, previously published TCR beta repertoires from 550 to 700 donors were re-analyzed and high-resolution HLA genotyping was added so that TCR occurrence patterns could be studied. The number of typed donors differed by locus: about 620-640 for A, B, C, DRB1 and DQB1; 522 for DQA1; fewer than 610 for DPA1; and 450 to 480 for DPB1. Donor age, sex, ethnicity and CMV serostatus were compiled alongside the repertoire data. High-throughput TCR immunosequencing, statistical association of individual TCRs with disease status, and machine learning were combined to predict cytomegalovirus infection status. Overall study results and their limits: A later genetic analysis reported fewer N-insertions in productive TCRs among donors in an Asian-associated ancestry cluster than the approximately 700-donor mean. A later analysis reported that several top co-occurrence clusters appeared linked to parvovirus B19, influenza, CMV and Epstein-Barr virus. Because counts were too low, approximately 18 rarely observed V segments, including chromosome 9 orphons, were excluded from the earlier analysis of around 640 of the donors. Most TCR sequences were observed very rarely across donors, whereas some public TCRs were present in many individuals. A further reported finding was that TCR beta sequences accurately predicted the HLA-A and HLA-B alleles for most subjects in the first cohort. The authors suggested that the approach could potentially be extended to other disease states and immunological phenotypes. Only TCR beta chains were sequenced in this cohort, and the absence of alpha or paired-chain data limited detectable features. In vitro tests confirmed that three of the cytomegalovirus-associated TCR beta chains recognize cytomegalovirus antigens. Sequencing depth was assumed to be roughly uniform across donors in the presence/absence analyses, though that assumption may not hold. V-gene and J-gene trimming of TCR beta chains was associated with a missense DCLRE1C variant in a later genetic analysis, and the association was replicated in an independent cohort. Strong co-occurrence of HLA alleles, especially DR and DQ, made assigning TCR associations to individual alleles difficult. Linkage disequilibrium might explain the correlated functional status among segregating V segments, but an unknown experimental factor could not be excluded. Specific HLA alleles were associated with 15,000 to 20,000 TCR beta sequences at a false discovery rate of 0.05 in a later analysis. Some IMGT-functional V segments, including TRBV6-2 and TRBV6-3, could not be distinguished by the 87-base-pair reads and were therefore excluded. Because HLA typing was missing for some donors at each locus, association tests included only the typed subset. Cytomegalovirus status was reported to be diagnosed by the classifier with high specificity and sensitivity in both the original and validation cohorts. A cluster of highly shared sequence variants was judged likely to be a technical artifact of the sequencing pipeline. Most CMV-associated TCR beta chains appeared to be HLA-restricted in a later analysis, and the HLA associations seemed to be driven largely by CMV exposure. According to a later analysis, TCR association rates differed among HLA loci, with DRB1 alleles showing the most associated TCRs and HLA-C alleles showing the fewest. In a later analysis, HLA-associated TCR beta chains showed more clonal expansion and lower generation probabilities than non-associated chains that were equally common. The study gave a list of 150 to 200 TCR beta chains associated with cytomegalovirus. An earlier analysis of several hundred of the donors showed that most TCR beta V segments appeared in productive rearrangements either about 90% or about 30% of the time, which broadly matched IMGT annotations. Immune exposure information for the cohort was limited to CMV serostatus.

The cohort consisted of approximately 690 healthy bone marrow donors. At the time of sampling, every cohort member was nominally healthy, though immune exposures that went unrecorded were likely present. The donor tested CMV seropositive, placing the donor among the 250 to 350 seropositive members of the cohort. Every donor gave a peripheral blood sample, and the peripheral blood mononuclear cells from that sample were used for TCR beta sequencing. The Qiagen DNeasy Blood Extraction Kit was used to extract genomic DNA from the blood cell samples. The germline V gene (reference sequence) gives CDR1 as SEHNR and CDR2 as FQNEAQ. The CDR3 holds 14 amino acids from the cysteine to the phenylalanine. Just CDR3 DNA is preserved here, 42 bases in frame from base 1. Unmatched junction bases come to 4, with V trimmed by 2 bases and J by 5 bases. The library was made by the immunoSEQ multiplex PCR assay. For the multiplex PCR, a mixture combining 60 forward primers for TCR Vbeta segments and 13 reverse primers for TCR Jbeta segments was used. Amplification of the CDR3 region of rearranged TCR beta genes was performed with a multiplex PCR assay on genomic DNA. On the Illumina HiSeq System, the amplified TCR beta libraries were sequenced as 87-base-pair reads. The original methods were these. In a later analysis, roughly 80 million unique TCR beta chains were counted across the 650 to 700 repertoires, and some 10 million of these chains were shared by at least two donors. To remove PCR and sequencing errors, raw reads were error-corrected and collapsed into unique sequences using a nearest-neighbor algorithm that merged closely related sequences. To assign V, D and J gene segments, CDR3 sequences were aligned to IMGT reference sequences. For a sequence to be retained, a match of at least six nucleotides to both a V gene segment and a J gene segment was required. A rearrangement counted as productive if the CDR3 had no stop codons and remained in frame with V and J, and every other rearrangement counted as non-productive. CDR3 was defined according to IMGT convention as the region running from the second conserved V-encoded cysteine to the conserved J-encoded phenylalanine. The earlier analysis of approximately 500 of the donors excluded sequences that lacked an unambiguous match to a single V gene segment. In an earlier analysis of some 590 of the donors, a V segment was called functional when productive rearrangements were above 56.7%, and segregating when the standard deviation between donors exceeded 5%. A statistical classification framework was built for diagnosing cytomegalovirus status from the catalog of TCR beta chain sequences. In a later analysis, TCR nucleotide sequences were compared against IMGT/GENE-DB human TR gene sequences so that V and J genes could be assigned. The TCRdist pipeline was used in a later analysis to assign CDR3 sequences and most-parsimonious VDJ recombination scenarios. In a later analysis, each TCR beta chain was defined by its CDR3 amino acid sequence together with its V-gene family, and reads lacking a unique V-gene family were excluded. To address suspected cross-contamination and a sequencing artifact, a later analysis removed a few hundred highly shared, low-generation-probability nucleotide sequences. For each public chain, a later analysis derived a clonal expansion index from normalized ranks of inferred template counts within each repertoire. Generation probabilities in a later analysis came from a VDJ recombination model fitted to out-of-frame rearrangements, and those results were checked against IGoR. In a later analysis, TCR-TCR, TCR-HLA and TCR-CMV co-occurrence was scored with hypergeometric tests, and a repertoire-size bias correction was applied to TCR pairs. In a later analysis, false discovery rates were estimated by permuting HLA or CMV assignments 20 times. In a later analysis, co-occurring TCRs were grouped using DBSCAN, with TCRdist sequence similarity added in when clustering inside HLA-allele-positive subsets. For co-occurrence clustering, repertoires with fewer than 30,000 or more than 120,000 public chains were excluded, along with five repertoires with anomalous nucleotide sharing. Imported from immuneACCESS, the table was reduced by TCRdb to in-frame sequences with V and J called. These copies leave out some clones; in studies compared against another copy, an unresolved V gene accounts for under half, and the cause of the remainder is not known. The V and J calls and clone size come from that table; D and trimming were worked out from the DNA. Counted in this sample were about 110,000 clones; 65% of them appeared once. The ten largest clones represent about 3.8% of the sample.

This chain joins TRBV7-9 to TRBJ1-2, with 8 middle bases fitting TRBD1. The specimen sequenced was PBMCs. The TCR originated in a man aged 25-40 years in good health and CMV-seropositive. CDR3 sequence: CASSLQTGEYGYTF. The DNA sequence reads TGTGCCAGCAGCTTACAGACAGGGGAGTATGGCTACACCTTC.